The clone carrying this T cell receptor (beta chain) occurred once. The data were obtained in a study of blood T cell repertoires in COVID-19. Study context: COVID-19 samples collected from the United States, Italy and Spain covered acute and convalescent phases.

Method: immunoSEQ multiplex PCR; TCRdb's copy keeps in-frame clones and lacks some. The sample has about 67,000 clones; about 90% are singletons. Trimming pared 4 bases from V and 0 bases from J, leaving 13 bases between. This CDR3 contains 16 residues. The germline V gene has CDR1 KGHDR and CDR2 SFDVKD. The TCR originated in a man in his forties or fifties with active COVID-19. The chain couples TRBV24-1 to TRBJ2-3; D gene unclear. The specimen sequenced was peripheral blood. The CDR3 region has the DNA TGTGCCACCAGTGACCAAAAGCGTACTAGCACAGATACGCAGTATTTT. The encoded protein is CATSDQKRTSTDTQYF.